The T cell receptor (beta chain) described here comes from a study of CD8 T cells in ankylosing spondylitis. Findings and limits, study-wide: Earlier work had already found some motif variants in reactive arthritis synovial fluid and blood. Ankylosing spondylitis blood appeared to be characterized by a TCR beta motif of about eight highly homologous variants.

The sample holds a few counts of this clonotype. What it binds is not known. One entry per CDR3 protein results from TCRdb running MiXCR on the 5' RACE reads. The table lists fewer than 250,000 distinct CDR3 sequences, 10% to 13% of them singletons, with 2.6% in the top ten. Per germline, CDR1 MNHEY and CDR2 SMNVEV (reference sequence). This CDR3 region has 16 residues. After removal of 2 bases from V and 9 bases from J, the junction contained 11 bases not matched to a gene. The chain uses TRBV27 and TRBJ1-5; 9 bases are a match to TRBD1. What was sequenced was blood, either unsorted or a sorted T cell fraction (not recorded which). This clonotype was sampled from a male donor with ankylosing spondylitis or in good health (not recorded which). The CDR3 DNA reads as TGTGCCAGCAGTTTACTCGACGACAGGGGGAAGGGGCCCCAGCATTTT. Translation gives CASSLLDDRGKGPQHF.